These 13 T cell receptor beta chains were all obtained from the same sample, sequenced in a study of blood T cell repertoires in COVID-19. The assay was immunoSEQ multiplex PCR, and TCRdb's table has in-frame clones only and misses some. The sample consists of under 200,000 clones, roughly 87% of them appearing once. Sample: PBMCs or T cells enriched from blood (not recorded which). All receptors derive from a woman aged 50 to 65 who had recovered from COVID-19.

This chain uses TRBV7-9 with TRBJ1-1; maybe TRBD1 (6 bases). CDR1 SEHNR and CDR2 FQNEAQ come from the germline V gene (reference sequence). This CDR3 is 15 amino acids long. V lost 0 bases and J lost 4, with 12 bases in between. The chain's CDR3 is CASSLAGKGGTEAFF. In nucleotides, the CDR3 is TGTGCCAGCAGCTTAGCAGGGAAAGGGGGCACTGAAGCTTTCTTT.

The J gene is TRBJ1-5, the V gene TRBV6-6; D perhaps matches TRBD1 (6 bases). The CDR3 sequence is 14 residues long. CDR1 is MNHNY, CDR2 SVGAGI, per germline (reference sequence). With 6 bases removed from V and 0 bases from J, the gap between germline ends came to 9 bases. The CDR3 DNA reads as TGTGCCAGCAGGGACAGTCATAGCAATCAGCCCCAGCATTTT. It codes for CASRDSHSNQPQHF.

The V and J genes are TRBV28 and TRBJ2-7, with 9 bases aligning to TRBD2. The junction had 1 base not matched to a gene; V was cut back by 2 bases and J by 5 bases. The germline CDR1 and CDR2 sequences are MDHEN and SYDVKM. CDR3 size: 13 residues. The CDR3 reads CASSLVAGDEQYF. DNA of the CDR3: TGTGCCAGCAGTTTAGTAGCGGGAGACGAGCAGTACTTC.

The V gene is TRBV12-5, the J gene TRBJ1-3; 7 bases are a match to TRBD1. The CDR3 consists of 11 residues. Trimming took 5 bases from V and 8 from J; bases not matched to a gene: 0. The germline V gene encodes CDR1 LGHNT and CDR2 FRNRAP. CDR3 residues: CASGQGDTIYF. CDR3 sequence (DNA): TGTGCTAGTGGTCAGGGGGACACCATATATTTT.

The chain joins TRBV11-2 to TRBJ2-5; D gene unclear. With 2 bases removed from V and 2 bases from J, the gap between germline ends came to 6 bases. Germline-derived CDR1 and CDR2 are SGHAT and FQNNGV. The CDR3 consists of 13 residues. CDR3 bases: TGTGCCAGCAGCTTATTTCAGCAAGAGACCCAGTACTTC. The encoded protein is CASSLFQQETQYF.

The chain uses TRBV30 and TRBJ2-1; possible D gene TRBD1, 6 bases. The germline V gene has CDR1 GTSNPN and CDR2 SVGIG (reference sequence). This CDR3 is built from 14 residues. V was clipped by 0 bases and J by 6 bases, with 12 bases between them. Here the CDR3 DNA reads TGTGCCTGGAGTGTAAGGGGGTTGGGCAATGAGCAGTTCTTC. The encoded protein is CAWSVRGLGNEQFF.

For this clone: At the DNA level, this CDR3 is encoded by other sequences in the same sample as well. This chain uses TRBV5-1 with TRBJ2-5; tentative D call: TRBD1 (6 bases). Looked up from germline, CDR1 is SGHRS and CDR2 is YFSETQ. The CDR3 is made up of 13 amino acids. Between the trimmed V and J ends, which lost 1 base and 4 bases, there was a span of 8 bases. CDR3: CASSLRGGETQYF. The CDR3 nucleotides are TGCGCCAGCAGCTTGCGAGGGGGAGAGACCCAGTACTTC. The entire variable domain, with the rest obtained from reference TRBV5-1 and TRBJ2-5, is as follows: KAGVTQTPRYLIKTRGQQVTLSCSPISGHRSVSWYQQTPGQGLQFLFEYFSETQRNKGNFPGRFSGRQFSNSRSEMNVSTLELGDSALYLCASSLRGGETQYFGPGTRLLVL.

The J gene is TRBJ2-7, the V gene TRBV10-3, with D possibly TRBD1 on 6 matching bases. Germline values: CDR1 ENHRY, CDR2 SYGVKD. This CDR3 has 15 residues. The V end lost 2 bases, the J end lost 3 bases, and 14 bases lay between the germline ends. CDR3 DNA sequence: TGTGCCATCAGTGAGCAGGGGCTCCCTTACTACGAGCAGTACTTC. Translated, it gives CAISEQGLPYYEQYF.

This clone was picked up one time. The chain links TRBV4-2 to TRBJ2-7; D ambiguous. The CDR3 extends over 13 amino acids. CDR1 is LGHNA and CDR2 is YNFKEQ in the germline V gene. Trimming took 1 base from V and 0 from J, leaving 4 bases between them. The CDR3 region is CASSQVASYEQYF. CDR3 nucleotide sequence: TGTGCCAGCAGCCAAGTGGCCTCCTACGAGCAGTACTTC.

This chain joins TRBV10-2 and TRBJ1-5, with D perhaps TRBD1 (5 bases). Trimming cost V 8 bases and J 5 bases, with 13 bases left between them. This CDR3 spans 13 amino acids. The germline V gene has CDR1 WSHSY and CDR2 SAAADI. The CDR3 spells CASRDGGDQPQHF. For the CDR3, the DNA is TGCGCCAGCCGGGACGGGGGGGATCAGCCCCAGCATTTT.

The gene calls are TRBV3-1 (or the pseudogene TRBV3-2) and TRBJ1-2; D is unclear. Germline values: CDR1 LGHDT, CDR2 YNNKEL (reference sequence). Between the trimmed V and J ends, which lost 3 bases and 8 bases, there was a span of 10 bases. This CDR3 is built from 12 residues. DNA of the CDR3: TGTGCCAGCAGCCATGCTATAATCGGCTACACCTTC. Its protein is CASSHAIIGYTF.

V gene TRBV29-1 combines with J gene TRBJ1-3, with 12 bases lining up with TRBD1. V was clipped by 1 base and J by 4 bases; unmatched bases: 5. Per germline, CDR1 SQVTM and CDR2 ANQGSEA. The CDR3 length is 16 residues. CDR3 amino acids: CSVEGRGTGGGNTIYF. Written as DNA, the CDR3 is TGCAGCGTTGAAGGAAGGGGGACAGGGGGCGGAAACACCATATATTTT.

The chain links TRBV5-1 to TRBJ2-1; 7 nucleotides align to TRBD1. This CDR3 region has 16 residues. The germline V gene has CDR1 SGHRS and CDR2 YFSETQ. V was clipped by 0 bases and J by 9 bases; unmatched bases: 12. For the CDR3, the DNA is TGCGCCAGCAGCTTGGGAGGGGGCCCCGCGCGAGGTGAGCAGTTCTTC. Protein sequence: CASSLGGGPARGEQFF. Supplemented by reference TRBV5-1 and TRBJ2-1, the full variable domain reads KAGVTQTPRYLIKTRGQQVTLSCSPISGHRSVSWYQQTPGQGLQFLFEYFSETQRNKGNFPGRFSGRQFSNSRSEMNVSTLELGDSALYLCASSLGGGPARGEQFFGPGTRLTVL.